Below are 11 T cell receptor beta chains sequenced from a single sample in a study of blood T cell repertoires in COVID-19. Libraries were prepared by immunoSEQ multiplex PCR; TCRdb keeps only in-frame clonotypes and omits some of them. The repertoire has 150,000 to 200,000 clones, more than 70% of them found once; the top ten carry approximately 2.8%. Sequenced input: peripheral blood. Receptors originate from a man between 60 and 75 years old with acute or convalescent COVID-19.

DNA for the CDR3: TGTGCCAGCAGTGAACCAGCGGGGGCCACAGATACGCAGTATTTT. This encodes CASSEPAGATDTQYF. V is TRBV6-1 and J is TRBJ2-3; 8 positions match TRBD2. CDR3 length: 15 amino acids. CDR1 is MNHNS, CDR2 SASEGT, per germline. Trimming cost V 2 bases and J 2 bases; bases outside gene matches: 3.

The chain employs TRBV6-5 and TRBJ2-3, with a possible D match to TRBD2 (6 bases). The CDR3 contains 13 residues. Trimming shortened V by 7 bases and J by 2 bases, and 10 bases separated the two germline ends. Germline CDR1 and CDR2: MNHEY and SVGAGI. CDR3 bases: TGTGCCAGCAACCCGGGGGTCACAGATACGCAGTATTTT. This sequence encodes CASNPGVTDTQYF.

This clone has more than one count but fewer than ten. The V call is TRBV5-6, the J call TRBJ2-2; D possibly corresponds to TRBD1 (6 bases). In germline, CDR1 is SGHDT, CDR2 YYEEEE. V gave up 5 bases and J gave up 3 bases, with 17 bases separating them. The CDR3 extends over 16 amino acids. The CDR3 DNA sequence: TGTGCCAGCAGTTTCGGGACAACTACCCACACCGGGGAGCTGTTTTTT. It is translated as CASSFGTTTHTGELFF.

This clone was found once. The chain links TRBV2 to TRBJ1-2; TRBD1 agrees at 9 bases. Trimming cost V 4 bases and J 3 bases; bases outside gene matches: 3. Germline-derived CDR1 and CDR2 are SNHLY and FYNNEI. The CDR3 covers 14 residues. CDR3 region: CASSGGQGYYGYTF. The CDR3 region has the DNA TGTGCCAGCAGTGGGGGACAGGGCTACTATGGCTACACCTTC.

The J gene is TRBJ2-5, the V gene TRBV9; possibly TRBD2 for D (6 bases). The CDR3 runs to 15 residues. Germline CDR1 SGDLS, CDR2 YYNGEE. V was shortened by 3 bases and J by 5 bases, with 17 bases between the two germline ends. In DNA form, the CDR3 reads TGTGCCAGCAGCGCGAGGGCGGGGTTTGCCGAGACCCAGTACTTC. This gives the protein CASSARAGFAETQYF. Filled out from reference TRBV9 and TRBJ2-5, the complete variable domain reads DSGVTQTPKHLITATGQRVTLRCSPRSGDLSVYWYQQSLDQGLQFLIQYYNGEERAKGNILERFSAQQFPDLHSELNLSSLELGDSALYFCASSARAGFAETQYFGPGTRLLVL.

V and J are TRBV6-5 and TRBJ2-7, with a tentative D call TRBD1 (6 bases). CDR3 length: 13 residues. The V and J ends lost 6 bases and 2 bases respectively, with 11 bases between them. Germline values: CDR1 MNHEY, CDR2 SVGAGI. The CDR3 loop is CASRVDSPYEQYF. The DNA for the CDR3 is TGTGCCAGCAGAGTGGACAGTCCCTACGAGCAGTACTTC.

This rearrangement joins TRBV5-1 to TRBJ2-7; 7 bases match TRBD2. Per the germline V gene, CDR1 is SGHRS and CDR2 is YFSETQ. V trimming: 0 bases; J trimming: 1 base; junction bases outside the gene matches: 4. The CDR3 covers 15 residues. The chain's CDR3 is CASSLASGGSYEQYF. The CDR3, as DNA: TGCGCCAGCAGCTTGGCCTCGGGGGGATCCTACGAGCAGTACTTC.

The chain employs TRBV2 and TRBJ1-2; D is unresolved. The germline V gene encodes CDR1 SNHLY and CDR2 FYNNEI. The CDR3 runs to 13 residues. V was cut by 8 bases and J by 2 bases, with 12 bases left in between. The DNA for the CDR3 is TGTGCCAGCTATATAAATATGAACTATGGCTACACCTTC. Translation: CASYINMNYGYTF. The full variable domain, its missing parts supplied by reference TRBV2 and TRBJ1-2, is EPEVTQTPSHQVTQMGQEVILRCVPISNHLYFYWYRQILGQKVEFLVSFYNNEISEKSEIFDDQFSVERPDGSNFTLKIRSTKLEDSAMYFCASYINMNYGYTFGSGTRLTVV.

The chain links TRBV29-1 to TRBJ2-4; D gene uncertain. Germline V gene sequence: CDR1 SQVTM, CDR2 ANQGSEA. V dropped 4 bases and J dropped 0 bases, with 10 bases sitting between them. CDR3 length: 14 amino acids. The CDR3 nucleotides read TGCAGCGTTGTCTCAGGATTAGCCAAAAACATTCAGTACTTC. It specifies CSVVSGLAKNIQYF.

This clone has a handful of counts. CDR3 in DNA: TGTGCCAGCAGTGAATTACGGGGGGCTGCAGATACGCAGTATTTT. This codes for CASSELRGAADTQYF. J is TRBJ2-3 and V is TRBV2, with D possibly being TRBD2 (7 bases). The V gene's germline CDR1 is SNHLY and CDR2 FYNNEI. The CDR3 extends over 15 amino acids. Trimming took 2 bases from V and 4 from J, leaving 13 bases between them.

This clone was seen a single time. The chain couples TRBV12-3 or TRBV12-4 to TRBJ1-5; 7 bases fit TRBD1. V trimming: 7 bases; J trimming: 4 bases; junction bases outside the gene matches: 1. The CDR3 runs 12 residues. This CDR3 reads CASNRGNQPQHF. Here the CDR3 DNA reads TGTGCCAGCAACAGGGGAAATCAGCCCCAGCATTTT.